These 29 T cell receptor beta chains share one sample of origin, sequenced in a study of blood T cell repertoires in COVID-19. TCRdb's copy holds only in-frame clones and misses some; the assay was immunoSEQ multiplex PCR. Of a few hundred thousand clones in the sample, roughly 87% were seen once. The sequencing input was PBMCs or T cells enriched from blood (not recorded which). These receptors all stem from a woman in her 30s who had recovered from COVID-19.

V is TRBV27 and J is TRBJ2-2, with unresolved D. CDR1 is MNHEY, CDR2 SMNVEV, per germline (reference sequence). V was shortened by 3 bases and J by 0 bases, with 8 bases between the two germline ends. The CDR3 has 15 amino acids. CDR3 region: CASSFLGPNTGELFF. CDR3 coding DNA: TGTGCCAGCAGTTTCTTGGGCCCGAACACCGGGGAGCTGTTTTTT.

This clone was seen a handful of times. The chain carries TRBV27 and TRBJ2-3; 16 bases agree with TRBD2. The CDR3 extends over 16 amino acids. V shed 2 bases and J 15 bases; nucleotides not matched to a gene: 11. Germline V gives CDR1 MNHEY, CDR2 SMNVEV (reference sequence). The CDR3 DNA follows: TGTGCCAGCAGTTTACTGGGACTAGCGGGGGGGCAAGTGGAATATTTT. Its translation: CASSLLGLAGGQVEYF.

The chain links TRBV28 to TRBJ2-1; 9 bases are a match to TRBD1. The length of the CDR3 is 13 residues. J gave up 8 bases and V 6 bases, and 5 bases lay outside the gene matches. Germline V gene data show CDR1 as MDHEN and CDR2 as SYDVKM. The CDR3 reads CASRPQGADEQFF. CDR3 nucleotides: TGTGCCAGCAGGCCACAGGGGGCTGATGAGCAGTTCTTC.

The CDR3 nucleotides are TGTGCCAGCTCACCTATCCTAGAGGTCTCCTACAATGAGCAGTTCTTC. Translating it yields CASSPILEVSYNEQFF. This chain links TRBV18 with TRBJ2-1; D remains ambiguous. With 3 bases removed from V and 0 bases from J, the gap between germline ends came to 12 bases. Germline V gene data show CDR1 as KGHSH and CDR2 as LQKENI. This CDR3 region has 16 residues.

This chain joins TRBV3-1 (or the pseudogene TRBV3-2) and TRBJ2-3; the D is unclear. Between the trimmed V and J ends, which lost 0 bases and 4 bases, there was a span of 11 bases. In germline, CDR1 is LGHDT, CDR2 YNNKEL (reference sequence). This CDR3 has 15 residues. CDR3 protein: CASSQEVFAADTQYF. The CDR3 DNA follows: TGTGCCAGCAGCCAAGAAGTCTTTGCGGCAGATACGCAGTATTTT.

The genes are TRBV7-3 and TRBJ1-1; no reliable D call. V gave up 0 bases and J gave up 4 bases, with 6 bases separating them. The CDR3 totals 13 residues. Germline values: CDR1 SGHTA, CDR2 FQGTGA. Written as DNA, the CDR3 is TGTGCCAGCAGCTTAACTCTAGGCACTGAAGCTTTCTTT. Translation gives CASSLTLGTEAFF.

This clone has more than one count but fewer than ten. The chain is built from TRBV5-4 and TRBJ2-7; 10 nucleotides align to TRBD2. From germline, CDR1 is SGHNT and CDR2 YYREEE (reference sequence). With V trimmed by 0 bases and J by 3 bases, 6 bases remained unmatched. The CDR3 covers 16 residues. Here the CDR3 reads CASSLGRTSGFYEQYF. The CDR3 region has the DNA TGTGCCAGCAGCTTGGGGAGGACTAGCGGTTTCTACGAGCAGTACTTC. The full variable domain, in which reference TRBV5-4 and TRBJ2-7 provide the parts outside the CDR3, is ETGVTQSPTHLIKTRGQQVTLRCSSQSGHNTVSWYQQALGQGPQFIFQYYREEENGRGNFPPRFSGLQFPNYSSELNVNALELDDSALYLCASSLGRTSGFYEQYFGPGTRLTVT.

This chain links TRBV7-2 with TRBJ1-1; 8 positions match TRBD1. Unmatched junction bases numbered 3, after V lost 5 bases and J lost 1 base. The CDR3 sequence is 14 residues long. CDR1 and CDR2 from the germline V gene are SGHTA and FQGNSA. The CDR3 DNA follows: TGTGCCAGCAGCGCCGGGACAGGGAACACTGAAGCTTTCTTT. Encoded protein: CASSAGTGNTEAFF.

This clone showed up just a few times. This sequence joins TRBV2 and TRBJ2-3; 9 bases are a match to TRBD2. Trimming cost V 9 bases and J 4 bases; bases outside gene matches: 14. CDR1 and CDR2 (germline): SNHLY, FYNNEI. This CDR3 comprises 16 residues. The CDR3 reads CARSGRSSGMADTQYF. As DNA, the CDR3 is TGTGCCAGGAGCGGTCGATCTAGCGGGATGGCAGATACGCAGTATTTT.

About this clone itself: This CDR3 is also generated by other DNA sequences in the sample. This rearrangement joins TRBV5-8 to TRBJ2-7; D not certain. The V end lost 2 bases, the J end lost 3 bases, and 3 bases lay between the germline ends. Germline assignment: CDR1 SGHTS and CDR2 YDEGEE. This CDR3 spans 11 amino acids. The CDR3 reads CASSLYYEQYF. CDR3 DNA sequence: TGTGCCAGCAGCTTATACTACGAGCAGTACTTC.

The chain joins TRBV13 to TRBJ2-1, with TRBD1 matching over 9 bases. Losses at the gene ends were 5 bases for V and 5 bases for J; bases not matched to a gene: 7. Germline V lookup: CDR1 PRHDT, CDR2 FYEKMQ (reference sequence). The CDR3 extends over 15 amino acids. In nucleotides, the CDR3 is TGTGCCAGCAGCCTCGGACAGGGGAAAAACAATGAGCAGTTCTTC. This translates into CASSLGQGKNNEQFF.

V is TRBV7-9 and J is TRBJ2-3; 7 positions agree with TRBD1. J was trimmed by 4 bases and V by 6 bases; bases with no gene match: 13. CDR1 is SEHNR, CDR2 FQNEAQ, per germline (reference sequence). The CDR3 consists of 16 residues. The CDR3 region is CASSYRGPGKADTQYF. CDR3 sequence (DNA): TGTGCCAGCAGTTATAGGGGGCCCGGGAAGGCAGATACGCAGTATTTT.

The CDR3 DNA reads as TGTGCCAGCAGTCGAGGGATGGGGACTAACTATGGCTACACCTTC. Its protein product is CASSRGMGTNYGYTF. The chain uses TRBV27 and TRBJ1-2; D gene unclear. Germline lookup yields CDR1 MNHEY and CDR2 SMNVEV (reference sequence). The CDR3 is 15 residues long. Trimming left V 5 bases short and J 0 bases short, with 13 bases between.

This rearrangement joins TRBV11-3 to TRBJ2-1; the match to TRBD1 covers 9 bases. V lost 5 bases, J lost 9 bases, and 5 bases stayed unmatched. The CDR3 runs to 13 residues. The germline V gene encodes CDR1 SGHNT and CDR2 YENEEA. The CDR3 sequence: CASSPRTGVEQFF. The CDR3, as DNA: TGTGCCAGCAGCCCCCGGACAGGGGTTGAGCAGTTCTTC.

The V call is TRBV21-1, the J call TRBJ2-7; TRBD2 was called by the table and not checked on the DNA. TRBV21-1 is a recognized pseudogene. The CDR3 totals 14 residues. CDR3 DNA: TGTGCCAGCAGCAAAGCGCTGGCTAGCGGCGAGCAGTACTTC. It translates to CASSKALASGEQYF.

This chain uses TRBV3-1 (or the pseudogene TRBV3-2) with TRBJ1-1; no clear D. Germline V gives CDR1 LGHDT, CDR2 YNNKEL (reference sequence). V shed 0 bases and J shed 0 bases, with 11 bases lying between them. The CDR3 totals 16 residues. The CDR3 coding sequence is TGTGCCAGCAGCCAAGATAAATACATCATGAACACTGAAGCTTTCTTT. Protein sequence: CASSQDKYIMNTEAFF.

V and J are TRBV19 and TRBJ2-5, with 12 bases aligning to TRBD2. Germline V gene data show CDR1 as LNHDA and CDR2 as SQIVND (reference sequence). CDR3 length: 14 residues. The V segment lost 10 bases and the J segment 2 bases; nucleotides outside the gene matches: 5. The CDR3 loop is CATATSGRQETQYF. The DNA for the CDR3 is TGTGCCACGGCGACTAGCGGGAGACAAGAGACCCAGTACTTC.

The chain joins TRBV28 to TRBJ2-3; TRBD1 matches 7 bases. Germline-derived CDR1 and CDR2 are MDHEN and SYDVKM. There are 14 residues in the CDR3. Losses at the gene ends were 8 bases for V and 2 bases for J; bases not matched to a gene: 7. CDR3 in amino acids: CASGTALPTDTQYF. Written as DNA, the CDR3 is TGTGCCAGCGGGACAGCGCTTCCCACAGATACGCAGTATTTT.

The table lists this clone with a count of one. This sequence joins TRBV27 and TRBJ1-1; the match to TRBD1 covers 9 bases. CDR1 MNHEY and CDR2 SMNVEV come from the germline V gene (reference sequence). V gave up 5 bases and J gave up 5 bases; unmatched junction bases: 6. This CDR3 comprises 14 residues. CDR3 in amino acids: CASSPRQGGTEAFF. The CDR3 DNA is TGTGCCAGCAGTCCTAGACAGGGGGGGACTGAAGCTTTCTTT.

The DNA for the CDR3 is TGTGCCAGCAGCCAGACTAGCGGGAGCGGTACAGATACGCAGTATTTT. Its protein product is CASSQTSGSGTDTQYF. The rearrangement joins TRBV11-2 to TRBJ2-3, with TRBD2 matching over 12 bases. V gave up 5 bases and J gave up 3 bases; unmatched junction bases: 6. This CDR3 is 16 amino acids long. Germline assignment: CDR1 SGHAT and CDR2 FQNNGV.

This chain uses TRBV19 with TRBJ1-5; 7 bases align to TRBD1. The V segment lost 6 bases and the J segment 3 bases; nucleotides outside the gene matches: 5. Germline lookup yields CDR1 LNHDA and CDR2 SQIVND (reference sequence). The CDR3 sequence is 14 residues long. CDR3 DNA sequence: TGTGCCAGTAGCGACACAGGGGACAATCAGCCCCAGCATTTT. It is translated as CASSDTGDNQPQHF.

The chain employs TRBV3-1 (or the pseudogene TRBV3-2) and TRBJ1-2, with 12 bases lining up with TRBD1. The V gene's germline CDR1 is LGHDT and CDR2 YNNKEL (reference sequence). Unmatched junction bases numbered 4, after V lost 0 bases and J lost 2 bases. This CDR3 has 17 residues. The CDR3 DNA is TGTGCCAGCAGCCAAGACCGGGACAGGGGGCGGAACTATGGCTACACCTTC. This encodes CASSQDRDRGRNYGYTF.

This clone was observed a few times. The chain carries TRBV9 and TRBJ1-1, with 11 bases fitting TRBD1. Germline values: CDR1 SGDLS, CDR2 YYNGEE. V lost 3 bases and J lost 8; bases outside the gene matches: 12. CDR3 length: 16 amino acids. Written as DNA, the CDR3 is TGTGCCAGCAGCGCCAGGTCCGGGACAGGGGGGTCCGAAGCTTTCTTT. This encodes CASSARSGTGGSEAFF.

V and J are TRBV3-1 (or the pseudogene TRBV3-2) and TRBJ2-2, with D tentatively TRBD1 (6 bases). V was cut by 4 bases and J by 6 bases, with 9 bases left in between. The CDR3 length is 13 residues. Germline values: CDR1 LGHDT, CDR2 YNNKEL (reference sequence). CDR3 loop: CASSLAGAGELFF. DNA of the CDR3: TGTGCCAGCAGCCTCGCAGGGGCCGGGGAGCTGTTTTTT.

The gene calls are TRBV3-1 (or the pseudogene TRBV3-2) and TRBJ1-2, with 7 positions matching TRBD1. Germline V gives CDR1 LGHDT, CDR2 YNNKEL (reference sequence). CDR3 length: 14 residues. Trimming removed 5 bases from V and 2 bases from J; junction bases left unmatched: 5. CDR3 coding DNA: TGTGCCAGCAGCGCCCAGACAGGGAACTATGGCTACACCTTC. It encodes CASSAQTGNYGYTF.

The chain links TRBV13 to TRBJ2-2; TRBD2 aligns across 16 bases. CDR1 PRHDT and CDR2 FYEKMQ come from the germline V gene (reference sequence). This CDR3 is 19 amino acids long. Losses at the gene ends were 2 bases for V and 0 bases for J; bases not matched to a gene: 3. The CDR3 DNA is TGTGCCAGCAGCTTACTGGGACTAGCGGGAGGGACGAACACCGGGGAGCTGTTTTTT. This gives the protein CASSLLGLAGGTNTGELFF.

The chain combines TRBV19 with TRBJ2-1, with D hard to call. CDR1 and CDR2 from the germline V gene are LNHDA and SQIVND (reference sequence). This CDR3 has 14 amino acids. V was cut by 1 base and J by 8 bases, with 12 bases left in between. This chain's CDR3 is CASSIGATPDEQFF. CDR3 nucleotides: TGTGCCAGTAGTATAGGTGCTACCCCGGATGAGCAGTTCTTC.

The V gene is TRBV28, the J gene TRBJ1-1; 7 bases fit TRBD1. The CDR3 loop spans 14 amino acids. Germline-derived CDR1 and CDR2 are MDHEN and SYDVKM. V trimming: 3 bases; J trimming: 5 bases; junction bases outside the gene matches: 6. The CDR3 loop is CASSFRQGGTEAFF. The DNA of the CDR3 is TGTGCCAGCAGTTTCAGGCAGGGGGGTACTGAAGCTTTCTTT.

The chain carries TRBV6-1 and TRBJ2-7; tentatively, D is TRBD1 (6 bases). The CDR3 runs to 17 residues. The germline CDR1 and CDR2 sequences are MNHNS and SASEGT. V lost 4 bases and J lost 3, with 22 bases in between. CDR3: CASSVASGQHGNYEQYF. CDR3 coding DNA: TGTGCCAGCAGTGTAGCCTCCGGACAGCACGGGAACTACGAGCAGTACTTC.